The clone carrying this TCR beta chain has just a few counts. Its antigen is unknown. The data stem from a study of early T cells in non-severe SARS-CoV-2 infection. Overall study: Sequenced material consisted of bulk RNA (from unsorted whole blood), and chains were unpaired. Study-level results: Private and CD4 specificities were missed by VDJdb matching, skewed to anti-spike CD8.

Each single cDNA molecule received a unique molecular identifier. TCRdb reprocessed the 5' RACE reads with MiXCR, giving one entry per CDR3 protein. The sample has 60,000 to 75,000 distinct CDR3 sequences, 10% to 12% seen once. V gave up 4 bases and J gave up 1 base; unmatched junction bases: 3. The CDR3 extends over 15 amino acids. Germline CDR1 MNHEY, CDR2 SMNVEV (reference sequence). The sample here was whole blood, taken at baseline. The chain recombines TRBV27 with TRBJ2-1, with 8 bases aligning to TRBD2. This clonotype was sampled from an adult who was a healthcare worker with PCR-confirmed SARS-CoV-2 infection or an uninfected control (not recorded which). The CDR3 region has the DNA TGTGCCAGCAGTTCGGGGGGGGTATCCTACAATGAGCAGTTCTTC. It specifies CASSSGGVSYNEQFF.